These 7 T cell receptor beta chains came from one sample sequenced in a study of blood T cell repertoires in COVID-19. This table comes from immunoSEQ multiplex PCR, and its TCRdb copy is limited to in-frame clones, with some not included. The sample shows approximately 280,000 clones, around 85% of them seen only once. The sample was PBMCs or T cells enriched from blood (not recorded which). These receptors originate from a woman aged 40 to 50 who had recovered from COVID-19.

The genes are TRBV19 and TRBJ1-1; no reliable D call. The CDR3 is 16 amino acids. Germline V gives CDR1 LNHDA, CDR2 SQIVND (reference sequence). V was trimmed by 7 bases and J by 4 bases, leaving 22 bases between them. The CDR3 protein is CASKGGDGIEGTEAFF. The DNA of the CDR3 is TGTGCCAGTAAGGGCGGGGATGGGATCGAAGGCACTGAAGCTTTCTTT.

The chain is built from TRBV11-2 and TRBJ1-4, with TRBD1 matching 8 bases. V trimming: 0 bases; J trimming: 7 bases; junction bases outside the gene matches: 4. CDR1 and CDR2 from the germline V gene are SGHAT and FQNNGV. The CDR3 has 15 residues. The DNA of the CDR3 is TGTGCCAGCAGCTTAGATCGCAGGGGGCCTGAAAAACTGTTTTTT. As protein: CASSLDRRGPEKLFF.

The chain joins TRBV19 to TRBJ1-1; a possible D gene is TRBD1 (5 bases). Germline V gives CDR1 LNHDA, CDR2 SQIVND (reference sequence). The CDR3 runs to 14 residues. V lost 1 base to trimming and J lost 4 bases, with 10 bases between them. The CDR3 reads CASSIVRGGTEAFF. The CDR3 DNA follows: TGTGCCAGTAGTATAGTAAGGGGAGGCACTGAAGCTTTCTTT. Full variable domain (rest looked up from reference TRBV19 and TRBJ1-1): DGGITQSPKYLFRKEGQNVTLSCEQNLNHDAMYWYRQDPGQGLRLIYYSQIVNDFQKGDIAEGYSVSREKKESFPLTVTSAQKNPTAFYLCASSIVRGGTEAFFGQGTRLTVV.

This clone was observed a handful of times. J is TRBJ2-7 and V is TRBV4-1, with 8 bases identical to TRBD2. The CDR3 contains 14 residues. Germline CDR1 and CDR2: MGHRA and YSYEKL. The junction had 2 bases not matched to a gene; V was cut back by 2 bases and J by 2 bases. CDR3 residues: CASSQTSGTYEQYF. The CDR3 DNA reads TGCGCCAGCAGCCAAACTAGCGGAACCTACGAGCAGTACTTC.

The chain carries TRBV11-2 and TRBJ2-1; 8 bases align to TRBD2. After removal of 5 bases from V and 5 bases from J, the junction contained 11 bases not matched to a gene. The CDR3 has 16 amino acids. From germline, CDR1 is SGHAT and CDR2 FQNNGV. Here the CDR3 reads CASSRRKVAGNNEQFF. The CDR3 nucleotides read TGTGCCAGCAGCAGGCGCAAGGTAGCGGGAAACAATGAGCAGTTCTTC.

The V gene is TRBV5-4, the J gene TRBJ2-2; 7 bases fit TRBD1. There are 15 residues in the CDR3. After removal of 4 bases from V and 6 bases from J, the junction contained 9 bases not matched to a gene. From germline, CDR1 is SGHNT and CDR2 YYREEE (reference sequence). The CDR3 DNA follows: TGTGCCAGCAGCATGTACGACAGGGTTCCCGGGGAGCTGTTTTTT. Residues: CASSMYDRVPGELFF.

In this sample, this clone turned up once. CDR3 DNA sequence: TGTGCCAGTAGTATCAATCCAGGGGGAACGAACACCGGGGAGCTGTTTTTT. Protein product: CASSINPGGTNTGELFF. The chain joins TRBV19 to TRBJ2-2, with 7 bases matching TRBD1. There are 17 residues in the CDR3. Looked up from germline, CDR1 is LNHDA and CDR2 is SQIVND (reference sequence). J lost 0 bases, V lost 3 bases, and 7 bases had no gene match. Supplemented by reference TRBV19 and TRBJ2-2, the full variable domain reads DGGITQSPKYLFRKEGQNVTLSCEQNLNHDAMYWYRQDPGQGLRLIYYSQIVNDFQKGDIAEGYSVSREKKESFPLTVTSAQKNPTAFYLCASSINPGGTNTGELFFGEGSRLTVL.